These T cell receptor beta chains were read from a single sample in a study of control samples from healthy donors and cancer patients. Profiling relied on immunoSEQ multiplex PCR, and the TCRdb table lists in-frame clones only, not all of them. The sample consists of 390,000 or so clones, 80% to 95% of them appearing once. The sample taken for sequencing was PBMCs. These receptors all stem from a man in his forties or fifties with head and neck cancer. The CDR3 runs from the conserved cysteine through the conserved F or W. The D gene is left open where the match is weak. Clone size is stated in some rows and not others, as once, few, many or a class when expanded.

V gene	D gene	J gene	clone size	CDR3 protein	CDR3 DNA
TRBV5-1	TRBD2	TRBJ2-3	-	CASSFRAGGTDTQYF	TGCGCCAGCAGCTTCAGAGCGGGAGGAACAGATACGCAGTATTTT
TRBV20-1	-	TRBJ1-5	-	CSASAGSQPQHF	TGCAGTGCTAGTGCGGGGTCTCAGCCCCAGCATTTT
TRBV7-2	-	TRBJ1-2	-	CASSLGLEPRNGYTF	TGTGCCAGCAGCTTAGGTTTAGAACCGAGGAATGGCTACACCTTC
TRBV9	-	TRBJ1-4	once	CASSPRTVSTEKLFF	TGTGCCAGCAGCCCCCGGACGGTGTCTACTGAAAAACTGTTTTTT
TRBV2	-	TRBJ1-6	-	CASLLRTNNSPLHF	TGTGCCAGCCTTCTCAGGACAAATAATTCACCCCTCCACTTT
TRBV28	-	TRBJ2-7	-	CATLDNYEQYF	TGTGCCACTTTAGACAACTACGAGCAGTACTTC
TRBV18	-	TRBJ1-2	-	CASSGSGPGDGYTF	TGTGCCAGCTCAGGATCAGGACCGGGAGACGGCTACACCTTC
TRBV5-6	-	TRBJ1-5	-	CASSRSASWGNQPQHF	TGTGCCAGCAGCCGCTCGGCCTCCTGGGGCAATCAGCCCCAGCATTTT
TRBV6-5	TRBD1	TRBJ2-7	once	CASSPTGSSYEQYF	TGTGCCAGCAGTCCGACAGGGAGCTCCTACGAGCAGTACTTC
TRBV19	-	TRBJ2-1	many	CASSSGTANEQFF	TGTGCCAGTAGTAGCGGGACAGCCAATGAGCAGTTCTTC
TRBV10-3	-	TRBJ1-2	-	CAIWATGDSTYGYTF	TGTGCCATCTGGGCGACAGGCGATTCAACTTATGGCTACACCTTC
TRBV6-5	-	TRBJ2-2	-	CASSYSTTANTGELFF	TGTGCCAGCAGTTACTCGACGACAGCGAACACCGGGGAGCTGTTTTTT
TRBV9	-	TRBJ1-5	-	CASSVGFRGQPQHF	TGTGCCAGCAGCGTAGGATTCAGGGGTCAGCCCCAGCATTTT
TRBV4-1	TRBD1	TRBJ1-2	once	CASSQALEQGAVGYTF	TGCGCCAGCAGCCAAGCCCTGGAACAGGGGGCCGTTGGCTACACCTTC
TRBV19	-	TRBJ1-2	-	CASTPSFAGSSGYTF	TGTGCCAGTACCCCGTCCTTTGCAGGGTCGTCGGGCTACACCTTC
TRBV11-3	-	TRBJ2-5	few	CASSLGGGTQYF	TGTGCCAGCAGCTTGGGGGGCGGGACCCAGTACTTC
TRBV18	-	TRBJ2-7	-	CASSPLDWGSYEQYF	TGTGCCAGCTCACCTTTAGACTGGGGATCCTACGAGCAGTACTTC
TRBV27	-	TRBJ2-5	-	CASTPLTGTKKETQYF	TGTGCCAGCACCCCTCTTACCGGGACCAAGAAAGAGACCCAGTACTTC
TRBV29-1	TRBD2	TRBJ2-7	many	CSVESGGGYSYEQYF	TGCAGCGTTGAAAGTGGGGGAGGGTACTCCTACGAGCAGTACTTC
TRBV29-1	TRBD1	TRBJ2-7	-	CSVEINRGNEQYF	TGCAGCGTTGAGATTAACAGGGGGAACGAGCAGTACTTC
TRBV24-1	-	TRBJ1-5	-	CATAAGESQPQHF	TGTGCCACCGCCGCAGGGGAGAGTCAGCCCCAGCATTTT
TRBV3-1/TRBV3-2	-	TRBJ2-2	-	CASSLYTGELFF	TGTGCCAGCAGCCTTTACACCGGGGAGCTGTTTTTT
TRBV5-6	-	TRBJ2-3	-	CASSLTSPTDTQYF	TGTGCCAGCAGCTTGACTAGCCCAACAGATACGCAGTATTTT
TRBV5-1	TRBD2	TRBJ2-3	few	CASSLELAGAGDTQYF	TGCGCCAGCAGCTTGGAACTAGCGGGGGCTGGGGATACGCAGTATTTT
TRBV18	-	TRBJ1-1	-	CASSPPLRNTEAFF	TGTGCCAGCTCACCTCCTCTGCGGAACACTGAAGCTTTCTTT
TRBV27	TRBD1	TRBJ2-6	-	CASSSRDRGSGANVLTF	TGTGCCAGCAGTTCCCGGGACAGGGGCTCTGGGGCCAACGTCCTGACTTTC
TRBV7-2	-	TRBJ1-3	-	CASSLAGRPSGNTIYF	TGTGCCAGCAGCTTAGCGGGCAGACCTTCTGGAAACACCATATATTTT
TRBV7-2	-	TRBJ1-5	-	CASSSSTLSNQPQHF	TGTGCCAGCAGCTCGTCAACTTTAAGCAATCAGCCCCAGCATTTT
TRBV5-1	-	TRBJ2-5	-	CASSLPQETQYF	TGCGCCAGCAGCTTACCGCAAGAGACCCAGTACTTC
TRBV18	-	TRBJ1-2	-	CASSPYKNYGYTF	TGTGCCAGCTCTCCCTATAAGAACTATGGCTACACCTTC
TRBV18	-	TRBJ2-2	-	CASSPMGTVNTGELFF	TGTGCCAGCTCACCTATGGGGACGGTGAACACCGGGGAGCTGTTTTTT
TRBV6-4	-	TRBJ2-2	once	CASSSTGTTGELFF	TGTGCCAGCAGTTCCACCGGGACTACCGGGGAGCTGTTTTTT
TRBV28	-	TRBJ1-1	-	CASSWNGNTEAFF	TGTGCCAGCAGTTGGAACGGTAACACTGAAGCTTTCTTT
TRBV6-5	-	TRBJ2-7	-	CASSYYDGAGEQYF	TGTGCCAGCAGTTACTATGACGGTGCCGGCGAGCAGTACTTC
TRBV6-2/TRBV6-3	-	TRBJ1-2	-	CASSYSTFPGPSDNYGYTF	TGTGCCAGCAGTTATTCCACCTTTCCGGGACCGTCAGATAACTATGGCTACACCTTC
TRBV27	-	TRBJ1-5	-	CASPARGLQGHNNQPQHF	TGTGCCAGCCCCGCCCGAGGACTACAGGGCCATAACAATCAGCCCCAGCATTTT
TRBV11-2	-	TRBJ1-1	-	CASSLDGSQAFF	TGTGCCAGCAGCTTAGATGGCAGCCAAGCTTTCTTT
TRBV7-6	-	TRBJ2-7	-	CASSPSRGASYEQYF	TGTGCCAGCAGCCCCTCCAGGGGCGCATCCTACGAGCAGTACTTC
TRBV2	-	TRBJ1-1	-	CASGGEMNTEAFF	TGTGCCAGCGGGGGGGAAATGAACACTGAAGCTTTCTTT
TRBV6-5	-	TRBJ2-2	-	CASRGAGYFGELFF	TGTGCCAGCAGGGGGGCTGGGTACTTCGGGGAGCTGTTTTTT
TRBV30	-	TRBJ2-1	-	CAWSVRYNEQFF	TGTGCCTGGAGTGTACGATACAATGAGCAGTTCTTC
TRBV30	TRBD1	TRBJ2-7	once	CAWSDLRDRVNTYEQYF	TGTGCCTGGAGTGACCTTCGGGACAGGGTAAATACCTACGAGCAGTACTTC
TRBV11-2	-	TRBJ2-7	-	CASSLEQGATYEQYF	TGTGCCAGCAGCTTAGAACAAGGGGCGACCTACGAGCAGTACTTC
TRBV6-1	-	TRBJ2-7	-	CASSEYPYEQYF	TGTGCCAGCAGTGAGTACCCCTACGAGCAGTACTTC